Below are 32 T cell receptor beta chains sequenced from a single sample in a study of early T cells in non-severe SARS-CoV-2 infection. TCRdb re-derived calls from the 5' RACE reads in MiXCR, one entry per CDR3 protein. The table lists some 40,000 distinct CDR3 sequences, 4.7% of them singletons, with around 4.9% in the top ten. The material sequenced was whole blood. These receptors all stem from an adult who was a healthcare worker with PCR-confirmed SARS-CoV-2 infection or an uninfected control (not recorded which).

Many counts were recorded for this clonotype. The J gene is TRBJ1-3, the V gene TRBV2; D gene uncertain. The germline V gene has CDR1 SNHLY and CDR2 FYNNEI. V lost 3 bases, J lost 4 bases, and 4 bases lay in between. The CDR3 runs to 12 residues. CDR3: CASSDMGNTIYF. CDR3 DNA: TGTGCCAGCAGTGATATGGGAAACACCATATATTTT.

This clonotype was seen a few times. CDR3 protein: CASSYGTIGKLFF. The DNA for the CDR3 is TGTGCCAGCAGTTATGGGACGATAGGAAAACTGTTTTTT. The chain couples TRBV6-5 to TRBJ1-4, with D maybe TRBD1 (5 bases). The CDR3 is 13 amino acids. V dropped 3 bases and J dropped 10 bases, with 12 bases sitting between them. The germline gives CDR1 MNHEY, CDR2 SVGAGI.

The chain recombines TRBV30 with TRBJ2-2; D is unclear. V lost 2 bases and J lost 4, with 5 bases in between. Germline assignment: CDR1 GTSNPN and CDR2 SVGIG (reference sequence). The CDR3 covers 12 residues. Written as DNA, the CDR3 is TGTGCCTGGAGTTGGGGCACCGGGGAGCTGTTTTTT. Translating gives CAWSWGTGELFF.

V gene TRBV5-1 combines with J gene TRBJ2-1, with 7 nucleotides matching TRBD2. With V trimmed by 4 bases and J by 6 bases, 10 bases remained unmatched. CDR1 is SGHRS, CDR2 YFSETQ, per germline. The CDR3 is 15 residues long. CDR3 sequence: CASSPREVWPNEQFF. The CDR3 DNA reads TGCGCCAGCAGCCCACGGGAGGTTTGGCCCAATGAGCAGTTCTTC.

This clonotype was recorded at least ten times. V gene TRBV7-8 combines with J gene TRBJ2-1; 8 bases map to TRBD1. The J segment lost 8 bases and the V segment lost 5 bases, leaving 8 bases of the junction unmatched. The germline CDR1 and CDR2 sequences are SGHVS and FQNEAQ. The CDR3 is 14 amino acids. The CDR3 DNA follows: TGTGCCAGCAGCCCCCCGGCAGGGGGCCATGAGCAGTTCTTC. This translates into CASSPPAGGHEQFF.

Ten or more counts support this clonotype. The V call is TRBV20-1, the J call TRBJ2-3; D may be TRBD1 or TRBD2 (7 bases each). V was shortened by 1 base and J by 1 base, with 15 bases between the two germline ends. Germline-derived CDR1 and CDR2 are DFQATT and SNEGSKA (reference sequence). The CDR3 sequence is 16 residues long. CDR3 sequence: CSARGQGGRGTDTQYF. The CDR3, as DNA: TGCAGTGCTAGAGGGCAGGGGGGGCGCGGCACAGATACGCAGTATTTT.

V gene TRBV19 combines with J gene TRBJ2-3; 12 positions agree with TRBD2. Germline CDR1 LNHDA, CDR2 SQIVND (reference sequence). The CDR3 contains 17 residues. Trimming took 4 bases from V and 5 from J; bases not matched to a gene: 10. The CDR3 loop is CASSTGSTSGSGDTQYF. CDR3 bases: TGTGCCAGTAGTACCGGGTCGACTAGCGGGAGCGGAGATACGCAGTATTTT.

The sample holds many counts of this clonotype. The chain employs TRBV28 and TRBJ2-5, with D possibly called TRBD1 or TRBD2 (5 bases each). The length of the CDR3 is 16 residues. The V end was cut by 6 bases, the J end by 1 base, with 18 bases between. Germline CDR1 reads MDHEN; CDR2 reads SYDVKM. The CDR3 region has the DNA TGTGCCAGCAGCTCCCGGGGCCTGGGGGTCCAAGAGACCCAGTACTTC. It codes for CASSSRGLGVQETQYF.

This clonotype appeared many times. This rearrangement joins TRBV7-9 to TRBJ1-2; TRBD1 matches at 11 bases. CDR1 and CDR2 from the germline V gene are SEHNR and FQNEAQ (reference sequence). The CDR3 consists of 15 residues. V was pared by 5 bases and J by 3 bases, with 5 bases of the junction left unmatched. The CDR3 nucleotides are TGTGCCAGCAGCCAAGGACAGGGGGCTTACTATGGCTACACCTTC. Translated, it gives CASSQGQGAYYGYTF. Filled out from reference TRBV7-9 and TRBJ1-2, the complete variable domain reads DTGVSQNPRHKITKRGQNVTFRCDPISEHNRLYWYRQTLGQGPEFLTYFQNEAQLEKSRLLSDRFSAERPKGSFSTLEIQRTEQGDSAMYLCASSQGQGAYYGYTFGSGTRLTVV.

This chain joins TRBV20-1 and TRBJ2-2; D unresolved. The V end was cut by 6 bases, the J end by 4 bases, with 12 bases between. Germline V lookup: CDR1 DFQATT, CDR2 SNEGSKA (reference sequence). CDR3 size: 13 residues. The CDR3 DNA is TGCAGTGCCCCGAGTCAGAGCACCGGGGAGCTGTTTTTT. Protein product: CSAPSQSTGELFF.

A few counts support this clonotype. The V and J genes are TRBV28 and TRBJ2-7, with D hard to call. Germline CDR1 is MDHEN and CDR2 is SYDVKM. V lost 8 bases, J lost 4 bases, and 9 bases lay in between. The CDR3 runs to 11 residues. CDR3 region: CASGSTYEQYF. The CDR3 DNA reads TGTGCCAGCGGCTCCACGTACGAGCAGTACTTC. The variable domain in full, with the rest retrieved from reference TRBV28 and TRBJ2-7, is DVKVTQSSRYLVKRTGEKVFLECVQDMDHENMFWYRQDPGLGLRLIYFSYDVKMKEKGDIPEGYSVSREKKERFSLILESASTNQTSMYLCASGSTYEQYFGPGTRLTVT.

This clonotype came up many times. This chain joins TRBV12-3 or TRBV12-4 and TRBJ1-6; a possible D gene is TRBD1 (6 bases). The CDR3 is 15 residues long. Trimming took off 7 bases at V and 6 bases at J, with 16 bases between the two ends. The CDR3 coding sequence is TGTGCCAGCAAGGGCGGGACACTTGCTAATTCACCCCTCCACTTT. As protein: CASKGGTLANSPLHF.

The chain is built from TRBV10-2 and TRBJ2-1; the D is unclear. Trimming shortened V by 5 bases and J by 6 bases, and 5 bases separated the two germline ends. This CDR3 spans 11 amino acids. Germline V gives CDR1 WSHSY, CDR2 SAAADI. CDR3 nucleotides: TGCGCCAGCAGTCGGGCCAATGAGCAGTTCTTC. Its protein is CASSRANEQFF.

This clonotype was seen a handful of times. This rearrangement joins TRBV29-1 to TRBJ2-7; no clear D gene. The ends were cut back, 4 bases at V and 2 bases at J, with 9 bases in the middle. This CDR3 spans 12 amino acids. Per germline, CDR1 SQVTM and CDR2 ANQGSEA. The CDR3 is CSVASETYEQYF. The CDR3 nucleotides are TGCAGCGTTGCGAGTGAAACCTACGAGCAGTACTTC.

V usage is TRBV29-1 and J usage is TRBJ2-3; TRBD2 might be the D (5 bases). Trimming stripped 4 bases from V and 0 bases from J, with 5 bases between. This CDR3 region has 12 residues. The germline gives CDR1 SQVTM, CDR2 ANQGSEA. This CDR3 reads CSVAGSTDTQYF. The CDR3 DNA follows: TGCAGCGTTGCGGGGAGCACAGATACGCAGTATTTT.

The CDR3 protein is CASSFAGANTDTQYF. The CDR3 coding sequence is TGTGCCAGCAGTTTCGCAGGGGCGAACACAGATACGCAGTATTTT. The chain combines TRBV12-3 or TRBV12-4 with TRBJ2-3, with TRBD1 as a possible D gene (6 bases). The CDR3 is made up of 15 amino acids. V was cut by 3 bases and J by 2 bases, with 12 bases left in between.

This clonotype has more than one count but fewer than ten. The chain has TRBV27 and TRBJ2-1, with no clear D. Germline V lookup: CDR1 MNHEY, CDR2 SMNVEV (reference sequence). CDR3 length: 12 residues. V lost 4 bases to trimming and J lost 14 bases, with 15 bases between them. The CDR3 DNA follows: TGTGCCAGCAGTTCCTCCCAACTGTCTGAGTTCTTC. As protein: CASSSSQLSEFF.

This clonotype was detected many times. The chain recombines TRBV28 with TRBJ2-3; D call uncertain. V shed 9 bases and J shed 5 bases, with 12 bases lying between them. The CDR3 is 12 amino acids. CDR1 is MDHEN, CDR2 SYDVKM, per germline. This chain's CDR3 is CASYRLGDTQYF. In nucleotides, the CDR3 is TGTGCCAGTTATCGACTGGGAGATACGCAGTATTTT.

The sample holds many counts of this clonotype. The chain couples TRBV5-1 to TRBJ1-2, with D perhaps matching TRBD1 (5 bases). Per germline, CDR1 SGHRS and CDR2 YFSETQ. The CDR3 runs 14 residues. Trimming shortened V by 0 bases and J by 1 base, and 7 bases separated the two germline ends. In DNA, the CDR3 is TGCGCCAGCAGCTTGGGAGGGGTTAACTATGGCTACACCTTC. It yields the protein CASSLGGVNYGYTF.

This clonotype showed up just a few times. V gene TRBV18 combines with J gene TRBJ1-1, with D perhaps matching TRBD1 (6 bases). Germline V gene sequence: CDR1 KGHSH, CDR2 LQKENI. V lost 8 bases and J lost 1, with 11 bases in between. The CDR3 totals 13 residues. This chain's CDR3 is CASVDRRNTEAFF. Here the CDR3 DNA reads TGTGCCAGCGTTGACAGGAGGAACACTGAAGCTTTCTTT.

This clonotype was recorded at least ten times. This rearrangement joins TRBV29-1 to TRBJ2-5; D assignment may be TRBD1 or TRBD2 (5 bases each). Trimming shortened V by 4 bases and J by 1 base, and 10 bases separated the two germline ends. Germline values: CDR1 SQVTM, CDR2 ANQGSEA. The CDR3 has 13 residues. The CDR3 spells CSVVRGSQETQYF. The DNA for the CDR3 is TGCAGCGTTGTTCGGGGCTCCCAAGAGACCCAGTACTTC.

This clonotype was counted at least ten times. V is TRBV7-2 and J is TRBJ2-7; 8 bases match TRBD2. Germline loops: CDR1 SGHTA, CDR2 FQGNSA. The CDR3 runs 14 residues. The V gene end was trimmed by 0 bases and the J gene end by 5 bases; junction bases not matched to a gene: 3. The CDR3 reads CASSLAISGDEQYF. The CDR3 coding sequence is TGTGCCAGCAGCTTAGCGATTAGCGGGGACGAGCAGTACTTC.

This clonotype was counted at least ten times. The chain combines TRBV28 with TRBJ1-6, with TRBD1 matching 11 bases. CDR3 size: 15 residues. V trimming: 6 bases; J trimming: 10 bases; junction bases outside the gene matches: 8. Germline V gives CDR1 MDHEN, CDR2 SYDVKM. The CDR3 is CASRDRGRSYSPLHF. The CDR3 nucleotides read TGTGCCAGCAGGGACAGGGGGCGCAGCTACTCACCCCTCCACTTT.

This clonotype was seen at least ten times. The rearrangement joins TRBV19 to TRBJ1-2; D remains unclear. V was cut by 3 bases and J by 3 bases, with 14 bases left in between. The germline V gene has CDR1 LNHDA and CDR2 SQIVND (reference sequence). This CDR3 is built from 15 residues. CDR3: CASSIFPSPDYGYTF. CDR3 nucleotides: TGTGCCAGTAGTATTTTTCCCAGCCCGGACTATGGCTACACCTTC. Variable domain in full (rest from reference TRBV19 and TRBJ1-2): DGGITQSPKYLFRKEGQNVTLSCEQNLNHDAMYWYRQDPGQGLRLIYYSQIVNDFQKGDIAEGYSVSREKKESFPLTVTSAQKNPTAFYLCASSIFPSPDYGYTFGSGTRLTVV.

This clonotype was seen at least ten times. J is TRBJ2-5 and V is TRBV15; possible D gene TRBD1, 5 bases. The CDR3 spans 13 residues. Germline V gene data show CDR1 as LNHNV and CDR2 as YYDKDF (reference sequence). Trimming removed 4 bases at V and 4 bases at J, with 10 bases between. The CDR3 nucleotides read TGTGCCACCAGCACCGCAAGGGGAGAGACCCAGTACTTC. It encodes CATSTARGETQYF.

This clonotype was observed a few times. The chain uses TRBV30 and TRBJ1-4, with TRBD1 as a possible D gene (6 bases). This CDR3 has 13 amino acids. V lost 1 base to trimming and J lost 8 bases, with 11 bases between them. CDR1 is GTSNPN, CDR2 SVGIG, per germline (reference sequence). CDR3 region: CAWSGGAHEKLFF. The CDR3 DNA sequence: TGTGCCTGGAGTGGGGGGGCCCACGAAAAACTGTTTTTT.

J is TRBJ2-3 and V is TRBV2; D is uncertain. Germline V gene lookup returns CDR1 SNHLY and CDR2 FYNNEI. The CDR3 runs 11 residues. V was trimmed by 1 base and J by 6 bases, leaving 2 bases between them. The CDR3 spells CASSEGDTQYF. CDR3 nucleotides: TGTGCCAGCAGTGAAGGTGATACGCAGTATTTT.

This clonotype was observed a few times. The chain recombines TRBV5-6 with TRBJ2-3; 12 bases line up with TRBD2. CDR1 and CDR2 (germline): SGHDT, YYEEEE. CDR3 length equals 17 residues. J gave up 5 bases and V 0 bases, and 7 bases lay outside the gene matches. The DNA for the CDR3 is TGTGCCAGCAGCTTGGTAGAACTAGCGGGGGGCCGAGATACGCAGTATTTT. Its translation is CASSLVELAGGRDTQYF.

The chain is built from TRBV11-3 and TRBJ2-2; unclear D gene. V was cut by 7 bases and J by 6 bases, with 9 bases left in between. This CDR3 contains 12 residues. Germline assignment: CDR1 SGHNT and CDR2 YENEEA. The CDR3 nucleotides read TGTGCCAGCACCGAACCCCCCGGGGAGCTGTTTTTT. Translation: CASTEPPGELFF. The variable domain in full, with the rest retrieved from reference TRBV11-3 and TRBJ2-2, is EAGVVQSPRYKIIEKKQPVAFWCNPISGHNTLYWYLQNLGQGPELLIRYENEEAVDDSQLPKDRFSAERLKGVDSTLKIQPAELGDSAVYLCASTEPPGELFFGEGSRLTVL.

The chain is built from TRBV7-2 and TRBJ1-1, with D maybe TRBD1 (6 bases). Germline V lookup: CDR1 SGHTA, CDR2 FQGNSA. V lost 4 bases and J lost 5, with 11 bases in between. The CDR3 has 13 residues. The CDR3 DNA is TGTGCCAGCAGCTCATTACAGGGAACTGAAGCTTTCTTT. This codes for CASSSLQGTEAFF.

The rearrangement joins TRBV3-1 to TRBJ2-5; no definite D call. Trimming took off 6 bases at V and 6 bases at J, with 14 bases between the two ends. This CDR3 spans 13 amino acids. The germline CDR1 and CDR2 sequences are LGHDT and YNNKEL (reference sequence). CDR3 bases: TGTGCCAGCAGGTCATCCCTTGGCCAGACCCAGTACTTC. Its protein product is CASRSSLGQTQYF.

This clonotype came up a few times. The chain recombines TRBV20-1 with TRBJ2-7, with TRBD2 matching 7 bases. V dropped 0 bases and J dropped 1; count of bases not matched to a gene: 3. This CDR3 has 14 residues. Per germline, CDR1 DFQATT and CDR2 SNEGSKA (reference sequence). The CDR3, as DNA: TGCAGTGCTAGAGAGAACGGGGGGTCCTACGAGCAGTACTTC. Encoded protein: CSARENGGSYEQYF.